These 14 T cell receptor beta chains were sequenced from one sample in a study of vaccination effects on CD4 cells after COVID-19. Profiled with immunoSEQ multiplex PCR; TCRdb holds only in-frame clones, not every one. The profile covers tens of thousands of clones, with roughly three quarters appearing a single time and 6% taken by the ten largest. The antigens for these receptors are not known. Peptide-pool stimulation followed by sequencing identified expanded antigen-specific CD4+ clonotypes in the ViraFEST assay. Investigators separated out CD4+ T cells once around nine days of culture had passed. Nucleocapsid antibody tests were negative, and the vaccine recipients had no prior SARS-CoV-2 infection. The specimen was CD4+ T cells from PBMCs cultured with HCoV-OC43 spike peptides, collected before COVID-19 vaccination. Stated subset: HCoV-OC43 spike overlapping peptide pool stimulation. The receptors come from a human donor who received a COVID-19 vaccine.

The chain couples TRBV7-9 to TRBJ2-7; the D is unclear. The CDR3 runs to 14 residues. The ends were cut back, 2 bases at V and 4 bases at J, with 12 bases in the middle. CDR1 is SEHNR and CDR2 is FQNEAQ in the germline V gene (reference sequence). The CDR3 sequence: CASSLRVRLYEQYV. The CDR3 DNA reads as TGTGCCAGCAGCTTAAGGGTCAGATTATACGAGCAGTACGTC.

The CDR3 loop reads CASSYPDTQYF. CDR3 in DNA: TGTGCCAGCAGTTATCCAGATACGCAGTATTTT. The chain combines TRBV6-2 or TRBV6-3 with TRBJ2-3, with D uncertain. V dropped 3 bases and J dropped 4 bases, with 2 bases sitting between them. Germline V CDR1 and CDR2: MNHEY, SVGEGT. This CDR3 is built from 11 residues.

The chain recombines TRBV7-8 with TRBJ2-7, with TRBD1 matching 7 bases. Germline loops: CDR1 SGHVS, CDR2 FQNEAQ. V lost 5 bases and J lost 0; bases outside the gene matches: 1. The length of the CDR3 is 13 residues. The CDR3 nucleotides are TGTGCCAGCAGCCGGGACAGCTCCTACGAGCAGTACGTC. This encodes CASSRDSSYEQYV.

This clone occurred a few times. This sequence joins TRBV6-5 and TRBJ2-2; 9 bases are a match to TRBD2. V was clipped by 7 bases and J by 4 bases; unmatched bases: 1. CDR3 length: 13 amino acids. Germline CDR1 and CDR2: MNHEY and SVGAGI. In nucleotides, the CDR3 is TGTGCCAGCAAAGCGGGGGGCACCGGGGAGCTGTTTTTT. Amino acid sequence: CASKAGGTGELFF.

The V gene is TRBV19, the J gene TRBJ2-4, with TRBD2 matching 9 bases. Germline assignment: CDR1 LNHDA and CDR2 SQIVND (reference sequence). This CDR3 has 16 residues. Trimming cost V 4 bases and J 6 bases; bases outside gene matches: 10. This CDR3 reads CASSTGTSLDPNIQYF. Written as DNA, the CDR3 is TGTGCCAGTAGTACCGGGACTAGCCTGGATCCAAACATTCAGTACTTC.

The J gene is TRBJ1-1, the V gene TRBV4-2, with D hard to call. The V gene lost 3 bases and the J gene lost 0 bases, with 14 bases spanning the gap. Germline loops: CDR1 LGHNA, CDR2 YNFKEQ. The CDR3 contains 16 residues. The CDR3 DNA is TGTGCCAGCAGCCAGGTGCCTTCCGGGGTGAACACTGAAGCTTTCTTT. Translation gives CASSQVPSGVNTEAFF.

The rearrangement uses TRBV29-1 and TRBJ1-5, with D possibly being TRBD1 (5 bases). The V gene's germline CDR1 is SQVTM and CDR2 ANQGSEA. This CDR3 has 12 residues. Trimming pared 4 bases from V and 3 bases from J, leaving 7 bases between. The CDR3 sequence is CSVAQVNQPQHF. Here the CDR3 DNA reads TGCAGCGTTGCACAGGTCAATCAGCCCCAGCATTTT.

A single count supports this clone. V usage is TRBV24-1 and J usage is TRBJ2-3; maybe TRBD2 (6 bases). The CDR3 sequence is 13 residues long. CDR1 KGHDR and CDR2 SFDVKD come from the germline V gene. The V end was cut by 5 bases, the J end by 4 bases, with 9 bases between. CDR3 sequence (DNA): TGTGCCACCAGTGCGGTAGCGGCAGATACGCAGTATTTT. This sequence encodes CATSAVAADTQYF.

The chain recombines TRBV2 with TRBJ2-2; TRBD1 matches at 8 bases. The CDR3 is 14 residues long. V lost 5 bases to trimming and J lost 4 bases; unmatched junction nucleotides: 3. Germline V gene data show CDR1 as SNHLY and CDR2 as FYNNEI. CDR3 sequence reads: CASSSQGATGELFF. For the CDR3, the DNA is TGTGCCAGCAGTAGTCAGGGGGCCACCGGGGAGCTGTTTTTT.

This clone was seen only once. The V gene is TRBV5-5, the J gene TRBJ1-6; TRBD1 matches 12 bases. J gave up 0 bases and V 4 bases, and 8 bases lay outside the gene matches. Germline values: CDR1 SGHKS, CDR2 YYEKEE (reference sequence). The CDR3 spans 19 residues. CDR3 in amino acids: CASSPRDRGLSSYNSPLHF. The CDR3 DNA is TGTGCCAGCAGCCCCCGGGACAGGGGGCTTAGCTCCTATAATTCACCCCTCCACTTT. The full variable domain, in which reference TRBV5-5 and TRBJ1-6 provide the parts outside the CDR3, is DAGVTQSPTHLIKTRGQQVTLRCSPISGHKSVSWYQQVLGQGPQFIFQYYEKEERGRGNFPDRFSARQFPNYSSELNVNALLLGDSALYLCASSPRDRGLSSYNSPLHFGNGTRLTVT.

Written as DNA, the CDR3 is TGCAGTGTCAGTACCCCCTACGAGCAGTACGTC. This gives the protein CSVSTPYEQYV. The V call is TRBV20-1, the J call TRBJ2-7, with D unclear. The CDR3 contains 11 residues. Germline V gene data show CDR1 as DFQATT and CDR2 as SNEGSKA (reference sequence). V lost 7 bases, J lost 2 bases, and 9 bases lay in between.

The CDR3 DNA reads TGCGCCAGCAGCTTGGTCGGCAGGGATAATTCACCCCTCCACTTT. Translation: CASSLVGRDNSPLHF. The chain employs TRBV5-1 and TRBJ1-6, with D possibly being TRBD1 (5 bases). The germline V and J ends were trimmed by 0 bases and 5 bases, with 9 bases remaining between them. CDR3 length: 15 amino acids. Germline V lookup: CDR1 SGHRS, CDR2 YFSETQ. Full variable domain (rest looked up from reference TRBV5-1 and TRBJ1-6): KAGVTQTPRYLIKTRGQQVTLSCSPISGHRSVSWYQQTPGQGLQFLFEYFSETQRNKGNFPGRFSGRQFSNSRSEMNVSTLELGDSALYLCASSLVGRDNSPLHFGNGTRLTVT.

The genes are TRBV28 and TRBJ1-2; 8 positions match TRBD1. This CDR3 has 16 amino acids. Germline V lookup: CDR1 MDHEN, CDR2 SYDVKM. The V gene end was trimmed by 1 base and the J gene end by 6 bases; junction bases not matched to a gene: 10. CDR3 nucleotide sequence: TGTGCCAGCAGTTTATCTCAGGGGGCGGGTGGGAATGGCTACACCTTC. Residues: CASSLSQGAGGNGYTF.

The J gene is TRBJ1-5, the V gene TRBV18; D not resolved. Deletions cut 5 bases from V and 4 bases from J, with 12 bases between. CDR1 is KGHSH and CDR2 is LQKENI in the germline V gene. The CDR3 sequence is 14 residues long. The CDR3 nucleotides are TGTGCCAGCTCATCGACGACGGATAATCAGCCCCAGCATTTT. Translation: CASSSTTDNQPQHF.